The rows below give T cell receptor beta chains drawn from one sample of a study of blood T cell repertoires in COVID-19. Profiling relied on immunoSEQ multiplex PCR, and the TCRdb table lists in-frame clones only, not all of them. Among about 150,000 clones listed, around 85% were seen once. What was sequenced was PBMCs or T cells enriched from blood (not recorded which). The receptors were gathered from a woman in her 40s who had recovered from COVID-19. Each CDR3 is given with its conserved first and last residue. Fields, in order: CDR3 DNA, CDR3 protein, J gene, V gene, CDR3 length, clone size, D gene. D genes are given only for firm matches. Expanded clones get a size class; other rows say once, few or many, or leave the size out.

TGCAGCGTTGACAAAGGGGCCCTATATGGCTACACCTTC,CSVDKGALYGYTF,TRBJ1-2,TRBV29-1,13,NA,NA
TGTGCCAGCAGCTCAACTAGCGGCAACACCTACGAGCAGTACTTC,CASSSTSGNTYEQYF,TRBJ2-7,TRBV7-9,15,NA,TRBD2
TGTGCCAGCAGCAAATCTCAAGGGAGGGGTGGTGAGCAGTTCTTC,CASSKSQGRGGEQFF,TRBJ2-1,TRBV27,15,NA,TRBD2
TGTGCCAGCAGCCGGGCCGATTCGAGCACTGAAGCTTTCTTT,CASSRADSSTEAFF,TRBJ1-1,TRBV3-1/TRBV3-2,14,NA,NA
TGTGCCAGCAGTTTATGGGGACAGGGAGATGAAGCTTTCTTT,CASSLWGQGDEAFF,TRBJ1-1,TRBV27,14,NA,TRBD1
TGTGCCAGCAGTTTTGACAGGGAAGGCTACACCTTC,CASSFDREGYTF,TRBJ1-2,TRBV12-3/TRBV12-4,12,NA,TRBD1
TGTGCCAGTAGCGGCGACCTGGGGCGACTAGCGGGAGTCCGTGAGCAGTTCTTC,CASSGDLGRLAGVREQFF,TRBJ2-1,TRBV19,18,NA,TRBD2
TGTGCCAGCAGAACCGGGACAGGATCCTACAATGAGCAGTTCTTC,CASRTGTGSYNEQFF,TRBJ2-1,TRBV27,15,NA,TRBD1
TGTGCCAGCAGTGAACCGGGACAGGGCACAGATACGCAGTATTTT,CASSEPGQGTDTQYF,TRBJ2-3,TRBV6-1,15,NA,TRBD1
TGTGCTTGGAGTGGATGGGGCGATCAGCCCCAGCATTTT,CAWSGWGDQPQHF,TRBJ1-5,TRBV30,13,NA,NA
TGTGCCAGTATCAAGAACACTGAAGCTTTCTTT,CASIKNTEAFF,TRBJ1-1,TRBV19,11,NA,NA
TGTGCCAGCAGAGAGACAGGACCACAAGCTTTCTTT,CASRETGPQAFF,TRBJ1-1,TRBV6-5,12,NA,NA
TGTGCCTGGAGTGTACTAGGGGGGGACACTGAAGCTTTCTTT,CAWSVLGGDTEAFF,TRBJ1-1,TRBV30,14,NA,NA
TGTGCCAGCAGTTATTCTATGGGCGTGTGGCCCCAGCATTTT,CASSYSMGVWPQHF,TRBJ1-5,TRBV6-5,14,NA,NA
TGTGCCAGCAGCCACTTCCACTTCGCGGGGGGGCCCGGCGAGCAGTTCTTC,CASSHFHFAGGPGEQFF,TRBJ2-1,TRBV3-1/TRBV3-2,17,NA,TRBD2
TGTGCCAGCAGCCAAGCTAGGGGCACCTACTCTGGGGCCAACGTCCTGACTTTC,CASSQARGTYSGANVLTF,TRBJ2-6,TRBV3-1/TRBV3-2,18,NA,NA
TGTGCCAGGCGGACCCCCTCCCAGGGGGGATCCTACGAGCAGTACTTC,CARRTPSQGGSYEQYF,TRBJ2-7,TRBV13,16,NA,NA
TGTGCCAGTAACGGACTAGCGGGCCTGACAGATACGCAGTATTTT,CASNGLAGLTDTQYF,TRBJ2-3,TRBV7-9,15,NA,TRBD2
TGTGCCAGCAGCACAGGTTACTATGGCTACACCTTC,CASSTGYYGYTF,TRBJ1-2,TRBV3-1/TRBV3-2,12,few,NA
TGTGCCAGCTCCGGGAGGGCGGGGTACACTGAAGCTTTCTTT,CASSGRAGYTEAFF,TRBJ1-1,TRBV18,14,NA,NA
TGTGCCATCAGTGACCGGGAGAACACTGAAGCTTTCTTT,CAISDRENTEAFF,TRBJ1-1,TRBV10-3,13,NA,NA
TGCGCCAGCGCACGGACAGGGGAGGACTATGGCTACACCTTC,CASARTGEDYGYTF,TRBJ1-2,TRBV5-1,14,once,TRBD1
TGCGCCAGCAGCCAAGAAGGACTTAGCGGGGGCCCCAATGAGCAGTTCTTC,CASSQEGLSGGPNEQFF,TRBJ2-1,TRBV4-1,17,NA,TRBD2
TGTGCCAGCAGCCAAGCGGTAGGGGAGGGCAATGAGCAGTTCTTC,CASSQAVGEGNEQFF,TRBJ2-1,TRBV4-2,15,NA,TRBD2
TGTGCCAGCAGCGCCTTATCCGGGACAACATACAATGAGCAGTTCTTC,CASSALSGTTYNEQFF,TRBJ2-1,TRBV7-6,16,NA,NA
TGTGCCAGCGCTGGCGGGCGGGAGGTAGATTACGAGCAGTACTTC,CASAGGREVDYEQYF,TRBJ2-7,TRBV27,15,NA,TRBD2
TGTGCCAGTAGTGTCGCGGCCGCTGGGAACACTGAAGCTTTCTTT,CASSVAAAGNTEAFF,TRBJ1-1,TRBV19,15,NA,NA
TGTGCCAGCAGCCAACAGGACTCTCTTAATTCACCCCTCCACTTT,CASSQQDSLNSPLHF,TRBJ1-6,TRBV3-1/TRBV3-2,15,NA,NA
TGTGCCAGCAGCCCACAGAGCTACGAGCAGTACTTC,CASSPQSYEQYF,TRBJ2-7,TRBV5-6,12,NA,NA
TGTGCCAGCGGAGGAGTATCGGCTGAAGCTTTCTTT,CASGGVSAEAFF,TRBJ1-1,TRBV21-1,12,NA,NA
TGTGCCAGCAGAGAACTAGCGGGAAACAATGAGCAGTTCTTC,CASRELAGNNEQFF,TRBJ2-1,TRBV13,14,NA,TRBD2
TGTGCCAGCACCCGCGTGGGGAGACAGGGGTCCCAAGAGACCCAGTACTTC,CASTRVGRQGSQETQYF,TRBJ2-5,TRBV6-4,17,NA,TRBD1
TGTGCCAGCAGCGCCGTATTCGGGAACACCGGGGAGCTGTTTTTT,CASSAVFGNTGELFF,TRBJ2-2,TRBV25-1,15,NA,NA
TGCGCCAGCAGCCAGGACAGGGATCAGCCCCAGCATTTT,CASSQDRDQPQHF,TRBJ1-5,TRBV5-1,13,NA,TRBD1
TGCGCCAGCAGCTTTGGGGGGTCCTTCCAAGAGACCCAGTACTTC,CASSFGGSFQETQYF,TRBJ2-5,TRBV5-1,15,few,NA
TGTGCCAGCAGCTCCCCTAGCGTAAGCTCCTACAATGAGCAGTTCTTC,CASSSPSVSSYNEQFF,TRBJ2-1,TRBV11-2,16,NA,NA
TGTGCCAGCAGCTGGGGTTTCGGCCCCGCGGGAGAGACCCAGTACTTC,CASSWGFGPAGETQYF,TRBJ2-5,TRBV5-6,16,few,NA
TGTGCCAGCAGCAAAGACGATAGGTTCGGGGCAACTAATGAAAAACTGTTTTTT,CASSKDDRFGATNEKLFF,TRBJ1-4,TRBV21-1,18,NA,NA